The 32 T cell receptor beta chains listed next were all sequenced from one sample in a study of blood T cell repertoires in COVID-19. Data came from immunoSEQ multiplex PCR; TCRdb stores just in-frame clones and leaves some out. The sample comprises about 130,000 clones, over 75% of which are singletons, and 17% rests with the top ten. Sequencing used peripheral blood. These receptors were taken from a man aged 25 to 45 with COVID-19, enrolled during active disease.

This clone was observed a handful of times. This chain uses TRBV4-1 with TRBJ2-7; TRBD2 aligns across 9 bases. This CDR3 contains 14 residues. V gave up 4 bases and J gave up 3 bases; unmatched junction bases: 4. The germline V gene has CDR1 MGHRA and CDR2 YSYEKL. The CDR3 region is CASSRWTSDYEQYF. The CDR3 DNA follows: TGCGCCAGCAGCCGCTGGACTAGCGACTACGAGCAGTACTTC.

The V gene is TRBV5-4, the J gene TRBJ2-5; the match to TRBD2 covers 9 bases. Looked up from germline, CDR1 is SGHNT and CDR2 is YYREEE (reference sequence). The V segment lost 4 bases and the J segment 4 bases; nucleotides outside the gene matches: 5. The CDR3 loop spans 14 amino acids. The CDR3 sequence: CASSAPGLAETQYF. CDR3 nucleotide sequence: TGTGCCAGCAGCGCGCCGGGACTAGCAGAGACCCAGTACTTC. The full variable domain, with the rest looked up from reference TRBV5-4 and TRBJ2-5, is ETGVTQSPTHLIKTRGQQVTLRCSSQSGHNTVSWYQQALGQGPQFIFQYYREEENGRGNFPPRFSGLQFPNYSSELNVNALELDDSALYLCASSAPGLAETQYFGPGTRLLVL.

This clone was detected once. The CDR3 here is CASSPLGQAYEQYF. The CDR3 DNA reads as TGTGCCAGCAGCCCCTTGGGACAGGCCTACGAGCAGTACTTC. This rearrangement joins TRBV7-6 to TRBJ2-7, with 8 positions matching TRBD1. This CDR3 has 14 residues. Losses at the gene ends were 5 bases for V and 2 bases for J; bases not matched to a gene: 5. Germline loops: CDR1 SGHVS, CDR2 FNYEAQ.

The chain carries TRBV5-6 and TRBJ1-6; 9 nucleotides agree with TRBD1. The junction had 3 bases not matched to a gene; V was cut back by 4 bases and J by 7 bases. Germline V gives CDR1 SGHDT, CDR2 YYEEEE. The CDR3 spans 14 residues. CDR3 coding DNA: TGTGCCAGCAGCCCCGGGACAGGGAATTCACCCCTCCACTTT. Its protein is CASSPGTGNSPLHF.

The chain links TRBV6-2 or TRBV6-3 to TRBJ2-7; TRBD2 matches at 8 bases. Per germline, CDR1 MNHEY and CDR2 SVGEGT. The CDR3 contains 14 residues. The V gene end was trimmed by 6 bases and the J gene end by 5 bases; junction bases not matched to a gene: 9. CDR3 sequence reads: CASSSPTSDHEQYF. The CDR3 region has the DNA TGTGCCAGCAGCTCCCCGACTAGCGACCACGAGCAGTACTTC.

The gene calls are TRBV27 and TRBJ2-2; no firm D call. Trimming removed 4 bases at V and 0 bases at J, with 3 bases between. This CDR3 is 13 amino acids long. CDR1 MNHEY and CDR2 SMNVEV come from the germline V gene (reference sequence). CDR3 sequence: CASSSANTGELFF. The CDR3 coding sequence is TGTGCCAGCAGTTCTGCGAACACCGGGGAGCTGTTTTTT.

The chain couples TRBV6-2 or TRBV6-3 to TRBJ2-7, with 11 positions matching TRBD1. Germline V gene data show CDR1 as MNHEY and CDR2 as SVGEGT. CDR3 length: 20 amino acids. The trim removed 5 bases at V and 3 bases at J, leaving 21 bases unmatched. Written as DNA, the CDR3 is TGTGCCAGCAGTGGACCAGGACAGGGGGCTAAGTCCTACTCTCTCTACGAGCAGTACTTC. Encoded protein: CASSGPGQGAKSYSLYEQYF.

This clone showed up just a few times. The chain links TRBV6-6 to TRBJ2-3, with a weak D call TRBD2 (6 bases). From germline, CDR1 is MNHNY and CDR2 SVGAGI (reference sequence). The CDR3 consists of 23 residues. The ends were cut back, 6 bases at V and 0 bases at J, with 37 bases in the middle. DNA for the CDR3: TGTGCCAGCAGCTTAAGTAGCGGAAGTGCCTGGGCGCGGGGAACCACTAGCACAGATACGCAGTATTTT. Residues: CASSLSSGSAWARGTTSTDTQYF.

As concerns this clone: Other DNA sequences of this sample code for an identical CDR3. V is TRBV11-2 and J is TRBJ2-1, with a tentative D call TRBD1 (6 bases). The CDR3 is made up of 15 amino acids. Trimming shortened V by 2 bases and J by 4 bases, and 12 bases separated the two germline ends. Per the germline V gene, CDR1 is SGHAT and CDR2 is FQNNGV. CDR3 residues: CASSLIQGRYNEQFF. The CDR3 nucleotides are TGTGCCAGCAGCTTAATACAGGGCAGGTACAATGAGCAGTTCTTC.

This rearrangement joins TRBV5-1 to TRBJ2-5; a possible D gene is TRBD1 (5 bases). Germline CDR1 is SGHRS and CDR2 is YFSETQ. CDR3 length: 14 residues. V was trimmed by 0 bases and J by 1 base, leaving 7 bases between them. In DNA form, the CDR3 reads TGCGCCAGCAGCTTGGGACAGCCCCAAGAGACCCAGTACTTC. It yields the protein CASSLGQPQETQYF.

This clone was seen just once. The chain joins TRBV18 to TRBJ2-3, with 9 bases lining up with TRBD2. The CDR3 is 18 residues long. Germline CDR1 and CDR2: KGHSH and LQKENI. Losses at the gene ends were 1 base for V and 2 bases for J; bases not matched to a gene: 10. The CDR3 region is CASSPRGALAGLTDTQYF. The DNA for the CDR3 is TGTGCCAGCTCACCACGAGGAGCCCTAGCGGGACTCACAGATACGCAGTATTTT.

The chain employs TRBV3-1 (or the pseudogene TRBV3-2) and TRBJ1-6; 8 nucleotides line up with TRBD1. The CDR3 runs to 12 residues. V lost 5 bases and J lost 12; bases outside the gene matches: 3. CDR1 is LGHDT and CDR2 is YNNKEL in the germline V gene (reference sequence). CDR3 in DNA: TGTGCCAGCAGCTCCGGGACAGGACCCCTCCACTTT. Protein: CASSSGTGPLHF.

This chain joins TRBV6-2 or TRBV6-3 and TRBJ1-2; a possible D gene is TRBD1 (6 bases). The V gene's germline CDR1 is MNHEY and CDR2 SVGEGT. The CDR3 spans 15 residues. The ends were cut back, 4 bases at V and 5 bases at J, with 17 bases in the middle. For the CDR3, the DNA is TGTGCCAGCAGTTTCGAATTGGACAGAGTTTATGGCTACACCTTC. Its translation is CASSFELDRVYGYTF.

With regard to this clone: Other DNA sequences from this sample encode an identical CDR3 as well. The chain is built from TRBV19 and TRBJ1-1, with 10 bases identical to TRBD1. The CDR3 has 14 residues. With V trimmed by 7 bases and J by 3 bases, 5 bases remained unmatched. Germline assignment: CDR1 LNHDA and CDR2 SQIVND (reference sequence). The DNA for the CDR3 is TGTGCCAGTACCCCGGGACAGGGGTACACTGAAGCTTTCTTT. Its protein product is CASTPGQGYTEAFF.

The J gene is TRBJ2-1, the V gene TRBV27, with 9 bases that match TRBD2. V lost 6 bases, J lost 3 bases, and 3 bases stayed unmatched. The CDR3 length is 14 residues. Germline CDR1 reads MNHEY; CDR2 reads SMNVEV (reference sequence). Written as DNA, the CDR3 is TGTGCCAGCAGGGCTAGCGGGGTCTACAATGAGCAGTTCTTC. Translating gives CASRASGVYNEQFF.

This rearrangement joins TRBV19 to TRBJ1-5; no clear D. Germline assignment: CDR1 LNHDA and CDR2 SQIVND (reference sequence). The CDR3 extends over 15 amino acids. V lost 3 bases, J lost 3 bases, and 12 bases lay in between. The CDR3 spells CASSMGSLLNQPQHF. CDR3 in DNA: TGTGCCAGTAGTATGGGCAGTCTTCTCAATCAGCCCCAGCATTTT.

This clone was counted only a few times. This chain uses TRBV10-3 with TRBJ2-7; 8 bases match TRBD2. The J segment lost 3 bases and the V segment lost 10 bases, leaving 5 bases of the junction unmatched. CDR1 and CDR2 (germline): ENHRY, SYGVKD. This CDR3 has 12 residues. CDR3 in DNA: TGTGCCAGCACTAGCGGTGGCTACGAGCAGTACTTC. Amino acids: CASTSGGYEQYF.

This rearrangement joins TRBV6-5 to TRBJ2-5; no clear D gene. The V gene's germline CDR1 is MNHEY and CDR2 SVGAGI. The CDR3 has 14 amino acids. Trimming removed 0 bases at V and 4 bases at J, with 9 bases between. The CDR3 is CASSYSRTSETQYF. The DNA of the CDR3 is TGTGCCAGCAGTTACTCGAGAACTTCAGAGACCCAGTACTTC.

Here the CDR3 reads CASSLWGGDQPQHF. The CDR3, as DNA: TGTGCCAGCAGCTTATGGGGGGGGGATCAGCCCCAGCATTTT. The chain combines TRBV7-2 with TRBJ1-5, with a weak D call TRBD1 (5 bases). The CDR3 extends over 14 amino acids. V was trimmed by 2 bases and J by 5 bases, leaving 10 bases between them. Germline CDR1 is SGHTA and CDR2 is FQGNSA.

This chain uses TRBV28 with TRBJ1-1; tentatively, D is TRBD1 (5 bases). CDR3 size: 14 residues. Germline V lookup: CDR1 MDHEN, CDR2 SYDVKM. The germline V and J ends were trimmed by 3 bases and 6 bases, with 14 bases remaining between them. This CDR3 is CASSLLGLGPEAFF. As DNA, the CDR3 is TGTGCCAGCAGTTTGCTAGGGCTGGGGCCTGAAGCTTTCTTT.

The rearrangement uses TRBV28 and TRBJ2-7, with 7 nucleotides matching TRBD2. Germline assignment: CDR1 MDHEN and CDR2 SYDVKM. J gave up 5 bases and V 8 bases, and 12 bases lay outside the gene matches. The CDR3 contains 14 residues. CDR3 coding DNA: TGTGCCAGCGCTTTCGGGGGGTCCCTTGACGAGCAGTACTTC. This sequence encodes CASAFGGSLDEQYF.

V gene TRBV5-3 combines with J gene TRBJ2-1; possible D gene TRBD1, 6 bases. TRBV5-3 is filed as an ORF, its function uncertain. CDR3 length: 15 amino acids. V lost 0 bases and J lost 3, with 10 bases in between. The CDR3 is CARSLGGRGYNEQFF. CDR3 in DNA: TGTGCCAGAAGCTTGGGAGGCAGGGGCTACAATGAGCAGTTCTTC.

Concerning this clone: In the same sample, other DNA sequences code for this CDR3. The CDR3 nucleotides are TGTGCCAGTAGTATCAGGCGGGAGGGCCGCAATGAGCAGTTCTTC. It specifies CASSIRREGRNEQFF. The J gene is TRBJ2-1, the V gene TRBV19; 9 bases align to TRBD2. The CDR3 totals 15 residues. J lost 6 bases, V lost 3 bases, and 6 bases had no gene match. Germline V gene sequence: CDR1 LNHDA, CDR2 SQIVND (reference sequence).

V is TRBV7-9 and J is TRBJ2-5; TRBD1 matches at 12 bases. The CDR3 consists of 16 residues. The V gene end was trimmed by 1 base and the J gene end by 5 bases; junction bases not matched to a gene: 5. CDR1 is SEHNR and CDR2 is FQNEAQ in the germline V gene (reference sequence). The CDR3 reads CASSLVGQGAAETQYF. CDR3 bases: TGTGCCAGCAGCTTAGTGGGACAGGGGGCAGCGGAGACCCAGTACTTC.

The V call is TRBV9, the J call TRBJ2-7; 9 nucleotides match TRBD1. The CDR3 contains 13 residues. Germline V CDR1 and CDR2: SGDLS, YYNGEE. Trimming took 3 bases from V and 6 from J; bases not matched to a gene: 4. The CDR3 nucleotides are TGTGCCAGCAGCGCCCGGACAGGGGTCGAGCAGTACTTC. As protein: CASSARTGVEQYF. Using reference TRBV9 and TRBJ2-7 for the parts outside the CDR3, the full variable domain is DSGVTQTPKHLITATGQRVTLRCSPRSGDLSVYWYQQSLDQGLQFLIQYYNGEERAKGNILERFSAQQFPDLHSELNLSSLELGDSALYFCASSARTGVEQYFGPGTRLTVT.

This chain links TRBV18 with TRBJ2-5; 8 bases fit TRBD1. The length of the CDR3 is 15 residues. The V gene end was trimmed by 5 bases and the J gene end by 5 bases; junction bases not matched to a gene: 10. The germline CDR1 and CDR2 sequences are KGHSH and LQKENI. The CDR3 is CASSTSGGRGETQYF. In nucleotides, the CDR3 is TGTGCCAGCTCAACTTCAGGGGGCAGAGGGGAGACCCAGTACTTC.

The rearrangement joins TRBV11-3 to TRBJ1-1, with D unresolved. The germline CDR1 and CDR2 sequences are SGHNT and YENEEA. The CDR3 sequence is 13 residues long. V was pared by 1 base and J by 8 bases, with 11 bases between. The DNA for the CDR3 is TGTGCCAGCAGCTTAGGGTTGGGGAGCGAAGCTTTCTTT. Its translation: CASSLGLGSEAFF.

The gene calls are TRBV5-4 and TRBJ1-1; D is unresolved. Trimming shortened V by 1 base and J by 2 bases, and 9 bases separated the two germline ends. This CDR3 is built from 14 residues. Germline CDR1 is SGHNT and CDR2 is YYREEE (reference sequence). The CDR3, as DNA: TGTGCCAGCAGCTTGTTGGGAGGAAACACTGAAGCTTTCTTT. Encoded protein: CASSLLGGNTEAFF.

This clone has just a few counts. The V and J genes are TRBV28 and TRBJ1-1; D perhaps matches TRBD1 (6 bases). Germline V lookup: CDR1 MDHEN, CDR2 SYDVKM. CDR3 size: 15 residues. Trimming stripped 6 bases from V and 4 bases from J, with 18 bases between. DNA for the CDR3: TGTGCCAGCAGCAACTTACTAGGGGGAGCCACTGAAGCTTTCTTT. It codes for CASSNLLGGATEAFF.

The chain couples TRBV2 to TRBJ1-1, with TRBD1 as a possible D gene (5 bases). Trimming removed 5 bases from V and 2 bases from J, with 15 bases in between. Per germline, CDR1 SNHLY and CDR2 FYNNEI. This CDR3 contains 15 residues. CDR3 in amino acids: CASSRQPTINTEAFF. The CDR3 coding sequence is TGTGCCAGCAGTAGACAGCCAACAATAAACACTGAAGCTTTCTTT.

The rearrangement uses TRBV4-1 and TRBJ2-3, with TRBD2 as a possible D gene (5 bases). The V end lost 3 bases, the J end lost 11 bases, and 15 bases lay between the germline ends. This CDR3 contains 13 residues. Per the germline V gene, CDR1 is MGHRA and CDR2 is YSYEKL. The CDR3 sequence: CASSQLNGVLQYF. As DNA, the CDR3 is TGCGCCAGCAGCCAGCTTAACGGGGTACTGCAGTATTTT.

This sequence joins TRBV4-3 and TRBJ2-5, with no clear D. The germline V gene has CDR1 LGHNA and CDR2 YSLEER. CDR3 length: 13 amino acids. Trimming took 1 base from V and 3 from J, leaving 6 bases between them. This CDR3 is CASSQGVKETQYF. CDR3 nucleotides: TGCGCCAGCAGCCAAGGAGTTAAAGAGACCCAGTACTTC.